This TCR beta chain emerged from a study of blood T cells in healthy people across ages. Whole-study findings and limits: A strong correlation was seen between TCR beta diversity and naive T cell percentage. Naive CD4+ cell counts and diversity both ran higher in long-lived than in aged donors.

Every sample had a minimum of 6 million PBMCs isolated. It was with a sample-barcoded 5' primer and a J-beta primer mix that a second PCR of about 6 to 12 cycles was run. In TCRdb, the 5' RACE reads were re-called with MiXCR into one record per CDR3 protein. This repertoire shows roughly 800,000 distinct CDR3 sequences, 20% to 25% found once; its top ten account for 9.4%. The germline V gene encodes CDR1 KGHSH and CDR2 LQKENI. The CDR3 extends over 12 amino acids. On this clonotype: Its antigen is still unknown.

The same sample was also studied in work on T cells of mothers and their children.

Sequenced material: blood. The chain carries TRBV18 and TRBJ2-5; unclear D gene. Gene TRBJ2-1 matches the end of the DNA better, so the J call may be wrong. This clonotype was sampled from a boy aged 5-17 years in good health. CDR3 region: CASSPSQREQFF. CDR3 sequence (DNA): TGTGCCAGCTCACCATCTCAGCGCGAGCAGTTCTTC.